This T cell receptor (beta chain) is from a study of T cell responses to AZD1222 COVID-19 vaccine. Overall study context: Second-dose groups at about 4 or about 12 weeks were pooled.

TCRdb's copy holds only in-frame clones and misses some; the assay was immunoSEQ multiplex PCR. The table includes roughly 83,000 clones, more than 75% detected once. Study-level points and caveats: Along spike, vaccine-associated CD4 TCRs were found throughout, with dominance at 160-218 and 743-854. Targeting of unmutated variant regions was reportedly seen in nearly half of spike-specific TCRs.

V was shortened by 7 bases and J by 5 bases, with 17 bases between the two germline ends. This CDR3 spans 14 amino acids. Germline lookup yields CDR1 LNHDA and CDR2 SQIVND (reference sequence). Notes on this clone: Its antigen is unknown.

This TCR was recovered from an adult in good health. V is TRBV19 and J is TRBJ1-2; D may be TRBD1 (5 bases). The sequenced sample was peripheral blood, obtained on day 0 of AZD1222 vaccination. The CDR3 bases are TGTGCCAGTACCACAGAGCAGGGAGGATATGGCTACACCTTC. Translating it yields CASTTEQGGYGYTF.